These T cell receptor beta chains were read from a single sample in a study of T cells in Graves' hyperthyroidism and ophthalmopathy. Via MiXCR, TCRdb re-called the multiplex PCR reads, giving one row per CDR3 protein. The table lists 500,000 to 600,000 distinct CDR3 sequences, approximately 16% of them singletons. The specimen sequenced was blood. The source of these receptors is a woman aged 18-29 years with Graves' hyperthyroidism. CDR3s include the opening cysteine and the closing phenylalanine or tryptophan. Fields, in order: V gene, CDR3 length, J gene, D gene, clone size, CDR3 DNA, CDR3 protein. The D gene is left open where the match is weak. Clone size is shown for a subset of rows, as once, few, many or a class of expanded clone.

v_gene: TRBV7-2
len: 13
j_gene: TRBJ2-7
d_gene: -
abundance: many
CDR3nt: TGTGCCAGCAGCTTAGAACAGATCTACGAGCAGTACTTC
CDR3aa: CASSLEQIYEQYF

v_gene: TRBV20-1
len: 14
j_gene: TRBJ2-7
d_gene: -
abundance: many
CDR3nt: TGCAGTGCTAGAGACCCTCAGGGGAACTACGAGCAGTACTTC
CDR3aa: CSARDPQGNYEQYF

v_gene: TRBV2
len: 15
j_gene: TRBJ2-1
d_gene: TRBD2
abundance: many
CDR3nt: TGTGCCAGCAGGGGACTAGCGGGGGGGTACAATGAGCAGTTCTTC
CDR3aa: CASRGLAGGYNEQFF

v_gene: TRBV7-9
len: 15
j_gene: TRBJ2-1
d_gene: -
abundance: many
CDR3nt: TGTGCCAGCAGCTCGGAGGGCGGACTCTACAATGAGCAGTTCTTC
CDR3aa: CASSSEGGLYNEQFF

v_gene: TRBV12-3/TRBV12-4
len: 14
j_gene: TRBJ1-1
d_gene: TRBD1
abundance: many
CDR3nt: TGTGCCAGCAGTTGGACAGGGGGGCGGACTGAAGCTTTCTTT
CDR3aa: CASSWTGGRTEAFF

v_gene: TRBV6-1
len: 11
j_gene: TRBJ1-1
d_gene: -
abundance: many
CDR3nt: TGTGCTAGCCTGGGGGGGACTGAAGCTTTCTTT
CDR3aa: CASLGGTEAFF

v_gene: TRBV18
len: 14
j_gene: TRBJ2-7
d_gene: TRBD1
abundance: many
CDR3nt: TGTGCCAGCTCACCGAGGCAGGGGGACTACGAGCAGTACTTC
CDR3aa: CASSPRQGDYEQYF

v_gene: TRBV28
len: 14
j_gene: TRBJ1-3
d_gene: -
abundance: many
CDR3nt: TGTGCCAGCACCTTGGGGGGTTCTGGAAACACCATATATTTT
CDR3aa: CASTLGGSGNTIYF

v_gene: TRBV20-1
len: 12
j_gene: TRBJ1-1
d_gene: -
abundance: -
CDR3nt: TGCAGTGCCCCGAGGGGGGATACTGAAGCTTTCTTT
CDR3aa: CSAPRGDTEAFF

v_gene: TRBV10-3
len: 14
j_gene: TRBJ2-1
d_gene: -
abundance: -
CDR3nt: TGTGCCATCAGTGAGTCGCTCCAAGGGTCGACGAAGTTCTTC
CDR3aa: CAISESLQGSTKFF

v_gene: TRBV4-1
len: 17
j_gene: TRBJ1-6
d_gene: -
abundance: few
CDR3nt: TGCGCCAGCAGCCAAGTAATGGTTACGGACGATAATTCACCCCTCCACTTT
CDR3aa: CASSQVMVTDDNSPLHF

v_gene: TRBV29-1
len: 15
j_gene: TRBJ2-5
d_gene: TRBD1
abundance: few
CDR3nt: TGCAGCGTTGACTTTCTAGGGGGCATGGGGGAGACCCAGTACTTC
CDR3aa: CSVDFLGGMGETQYF

v_gene: TRBV29-1
len: 11
j_gene: TRBJ2-4
d_gene: -
abundance: few
CDR3nt: TGCAGCGTTGTTCGGGGCAACATTCAGTACTTC
CDR3aa: CSVVRGNIQYF

v_gene: TRBV6-1
len: 16
j_gene: TRBJ2-1
d_gene: TRBD2
abundance: -
CDR3nt: TGTGCCAGCAGTGAATCCCCCCTAGCGGGAGGGTATGAGCAGTTCTTC
CDR3aa: CASSESPLAGGYEQFF

v_gene: TRBV11-2
len: 15
j_gene: TRBJ1-3
d_gene: TRBD1
abundance: many
CDR3nt: TGTGCCAGCAGCTACGACAGGGGCCCTGGAAACACCATATATTTT
CDR3aa: CASSYDRGPGNTIYF

v_gene: TRBV28
len: 15
j_gene: TRBJ1-2
d_gene: -
abundance: few
CDR3nt: TGTGCCAGCAGTCCGTCGACAGGAGCCAACTATGGCTACACCTTC
CDR3aa: CASSPSTGANYGYTF

v_gene: TRBV3-1
len: 14
j_gene: TRBJ1-1
d_gene: -
abundance: -
CDR3nt: TGTGCCAGCAGCACCCTGACAGAGAACACTGAAGCTTTCTTT
CDR3aa: CASSTLTENTEAFF

v_gene: TRBV7-2
len: 13
j_gene: TRBJ1-5
d_gene: -
abundance: many
CDR3nt: TGTGCCAGCAGCCTTTTTGGTGATCGGCCCCAGCATTTT
CDR3aa: CASSLFGDRPQHF

v_gene: TRBV20-1
len: 18
j_gene: TRBJ2-5
d_gene: -
abundance: few
CDR3nt: TGCAGTGCTAGAGATCTTTGGTCGAGACGGGGAAACCAAGAGACCCAGTACTTC
CDR3aa: CSARDLWSRRGNQETQYF

v_gene: TRBV19
len: 14
j_gene: TRBJ1-1
d_gene: TRBD1
abundance: -
CDR3nt: TGTGCCAGTAGTATGGGTCAGGGGGCACCTGAAGCTTTCTTT
CDR3aa: CASSMGQGAPEAFF

v_gene: TRBV7-2
len: 14
j_gene: TRBJ1-6
d_gene: -
abundance: many
CDR3nt: TGTGCCAGCAGCTTGAGACAGTATAATTCACCCCTCCACTTT
CDR3aa: CASSLRQYNSPLHF

v_gene: TRBV27
len: 16
j_gene: TRBJ2-1
d_gene: -
abundance: few
CDR3nt: TGTGCCAGCAGACCGAGGGGGGGCGGGAGCTACAATGAGCAGTTCTTC
CDR3aa: CASRPRGGGSYNEQFF

v_gene: TRBV20-1
len: 15
j_gene: TRBJ1-5
d_gene: -
abundance: -
CDR3nt: TGCAGTGCTAGAGTCGCAAAGGGCCGCAATCAGCCCCAGCATTTT
CDR3aa: CSARVAKGRNQPQHF